This T cell receptor (beta chain) was captured by sequencing in a study of blood T cells in healthy people across ages (dated by TCRdb to the mid-2010s). Regarding the research as a whole: In model experiments, template switching captured about one uniquely barcoded TCR beta cDNA molecule for every two T cells. Two additional independent replicas of 1 million unique cDNA reads from the same blood draw were analyzed for two donors (one aged 18 to 29 and one aged 80 or older). The donors were divided into four age groups: young (average around 16 years), middle-aged (approximately 39), aged (around 67) and long-lived (roughly 82). To avoid experimental bias, donors of different ages were randomly spread across the sequencing lanes. Age-related changes in TCR beta repertoire diversity were measured in the study by deep sequencing normalized with unique cDNA molecular identifiers.

Spanning cysteine to phenylalanine, the CDR3 consists of 15 amino acids. The only DNA kept is the CDR3, 45 bases in frame from the first base. The germline V gene gives CDR1 as SGHTA and CDR2 as FQGTGA. Points on this clonotype: Its antigen remains undetermined. Qualities for individual bases were not recorded, and no much larger clone is one base off.

Study-level results and caveats: The percentage of naive T cells measured by flow cytometry correlated strongly with observed TCR beta diversity. Estimates of total diversity based on one million sequenced T cells were regarded as lower bounds and as underestimates. Donor CMV infection status was unknown, potentially confounding age-related changes in expanded clonotypes. As age increased, observed TCR beta diversity per million T cells dropped in a roughly linear way, and a significant reduction was already evident by age 40. Compared with the aged group, the long-lived group had more naive CD4+ T cells, fewer expanded clones and increased TCR diversity, a pattern suggesting age selection. Conclusive comparison of naive and antigen-experienced compartments was prevented by the profiling of bulk unsorted PBMCs.

The method was 5' RACE. TCRdb lists the instrument as Illumina HiSeq 2500. A second PCR of roughly 7 to 11 cycles was performed with a sample-barcoded 5' primer and a J-beta primer mix. A template-switch 5' adaptor carrying 12 random nucleotides introduced a unique molecular identifier onto each TCR beta cDNA molecule. At least 2.5 million CDR3-containing paired-end reads were obtained from each sample. First-strand cDNA synthesis was performed from all RNA using the Mint cDNA synthesis kit, with priming by a TRBC-specific oligonucleotide. After uracil-DNA glycosylase treatment, a first 18-cycle PCR used universal primers M1SS and BC2_uni_R on all cDNA. The paper's data handling went like this. For normalization, 1 million high-quality reads, each with a distinct molecular identifier, were randomly selected from each sample. Reads with shared molecular identifiers were discarded instead of being binned into consensus sequences. MiTCR, run with a Q25 quality threshold and the strictest error-elimination algorithm, handled CDR3 identification, clonotype clustering and error correction. A nonparametric unseen species model with Euler transformation was used to estimate lower-bound total TCR beta diversity. The raw public reads went through TCRdb reprocessing: fastp at Q25, MiXCR clone calling, in-frame beta chains kept. One record per CDR3 amino acid sequence lists the most common genes and DNA. TCRdb's processing, not the authors', yielded these V and J calls. The sample data list 600,000 to 800,000 distinct CDR3 sequences, and 40% to 65% of these were observed just once. In total, the top ten clones hold about 13% of the sample.

Donors were approximately 42 systemically healthy Caucasian individuals from Russia aged 6 to 90 years. Each donor gave around 9.5 milliliters of peripheral blood, collected into EDTA-treated Vacutainer tubes. PBMCs were isolated by Ficoll-Paque density-gradient centrifugation, with at least 6 million obtained per sample. Trizol reagent was used to extract total RNA from PBMCs, with at least 5.5 micrograms per sample. Naive CD45RAhigh/CD27high T cell percentages were measured by flow cytometry on a PBMC aliquot from every donor. Material: blood. The rearrangement combines TRBV7-3 with TRBJ2-1; 10 junctional bases match TRBD2. Judging by the DNA end, TRBJ2-7 fits better; the J call may be wrong. This receptor was taken from a woman older than 75 in good health. The sequence in DNA is TGTGCCAGCAGCCCTCTAGCGGGGGATTACAATGAGCAGTACTTC. This yields the protein CASSPLAGDYNEQYF.